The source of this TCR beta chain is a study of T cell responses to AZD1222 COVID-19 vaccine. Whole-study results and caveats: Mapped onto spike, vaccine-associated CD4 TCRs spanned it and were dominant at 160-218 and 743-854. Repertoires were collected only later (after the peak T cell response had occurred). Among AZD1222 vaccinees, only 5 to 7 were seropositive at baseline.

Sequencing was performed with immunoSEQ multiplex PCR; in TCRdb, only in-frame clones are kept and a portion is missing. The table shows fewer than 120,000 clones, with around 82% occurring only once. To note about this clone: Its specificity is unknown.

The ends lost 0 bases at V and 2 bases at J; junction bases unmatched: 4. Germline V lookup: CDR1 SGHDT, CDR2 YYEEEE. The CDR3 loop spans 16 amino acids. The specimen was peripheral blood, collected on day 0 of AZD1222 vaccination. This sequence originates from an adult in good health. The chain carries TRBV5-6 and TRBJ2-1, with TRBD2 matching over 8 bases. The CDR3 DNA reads TGTGCCAGCAGCTTGGATCCGCGGGGGGCCTACAATGAGCAGTTCTTC. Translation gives CASSLDPRGAYNEQFF.